One and the same sample provided the 12 T cell receptor beta chains below, sequenced in a study of human T cells and chemical hapten exposure. Described time point: pre-sensitization, week 0. Treatment noted: therapeutic diphenylcyclopropenone sensitization with weekly scalp DPC. TCRdb re-derived calls from the RACE reads in MiXCR, one entry per CDR3 protein. The data contain around 110,000 distinct CDR3 sequences, around 10% of them singletons. The source was whole blood, collected in connection with sensitization to the hapten diphenylcyclopropenone (DPC). These receptors all stem from a woman aged 50 to 60 with alopecia areata. Some clones in this sample may be carry-over from other donors' samples.

The table lists this clonotype with a few counts. As DNA, the CDR3 is TGTGCCAGTAGTATAGATCGGAGTAGCGGGAGAGATTTTTACAATGAGCAGTTCTTC. Its protein is CASSIDRSSGRDFYNEQFF. The chain is built from TRBV19 and TRBJ2-1, with 9 bases lining up with TRBD2. The CDR3 spans 19 residues. J was trimmed by 4 bases and V by 0 bases; bases with no gene match: 13. Germline loops: CDR1 LNHDA, CDR2 SQIVND (reference sequence).

This chain connects TRBV12-3 or TRBV12-4 to TRBJ2-2, with 8 bases that match TRBD2. This CDR3 spans 15 amino acids. Trimming took 1 base from V and 6 from J; bases not matched to a gene: 4. In DNA, the CDR3 is TGTGCCAGCAGTTTAGTAGCGGGACATTCCGGGGAGCTGTTTTTT. It yields the protein CASSLVAGHSGELFF.

This clonotype was seen more than once but under ten times. This rearrangement joins TRBV28 to TRBJ1-5, with 7 bases lining up with TRBD1. Germline values: CDR1 MDHEN, CDR2 SYDVKM. Trimming cost V 8 bases and J 12 bases; bases outside gene matches: 7. The length of the CDR3 is 11 residues. CDR3 sequence: CASQITGVQHF. The CDR3 region has the DNA TGTGCCAGCCAAATCACAGGGGTCCAGCATTTT.

The V and J genes are TRBV29-1 and TRBJ2-1; 9 nucleotides line up with TRBD2. The CDR3 extends over 14 amino acids. V trimming: 3 bases; J trimming: 9 bases; junction bases outside the gene matches: 9. Germline V gives CDR1 SQVTM, CDR2 ANQGSEA. As DNA, the CDR3 is TGCAGCGTTGAGTCCGCGGGAGGGTTTGGTGAGCAGTTCTTC. Its protein product is CSVESAGGFGEQFF.

This clonotype has ten or more counts. The chain uses TRBV20-1 and TRBJ2-6, with D uncertain. The germline V and J ends were trimmed by 5 bases and 2 bases, with 7 bases remaining between them. Germline CDR1 reads DFQATT; CDR2 reads SNEGSKA (reference sequence). The CDR3 totals 13 residues. The CDR3 loop is CSAGTAGANVLTF. CDR3 bases: TGCAGTGCTGGAACTGCTGGGGCCAACGTCCTGACTTTC.

This clonotype was seen a handful of times. V and J are TRBV25-1 and TRBJ2-5; the D gene is possibly TRBD2 (6 bases). From germline, CDR1 is MGHDK and CDR2 SYGVNS. This CDR3 is 18 amino acids long. Trimming pared 0 bases from V and 7 bases from J, leaving 24 bases between. The CDR3 loop is CASSEYTLGLAGLGTQYF. The DNA for the CDR3 is TGTGCCAGCAGTGAATATACCCTCGGCCTTGCGGGGCTTGGGACCCAGTACTTC.

This chain links TRBV7-9 with TRBJ1-2, with D possibly matching TRBD1 (5 bases). The CDR3 extends over 15 amino acids. V was shortened by 3 bases and J by 13 bases, with 24 bases between the two germline ends. Germline V CDR1 and CDR2: SEHNR, FQNEAQ (reference sequence). CDR3 amino acids: CASSLTQTAYMASTF. DNA of the CDR3: TGTGCCAGCAGCTTGACACAGACAGCTTATATGGCTAGCACCTTC.

The chain recombines TRBV6-2 or TRBV6-3 with TRBJ2-3; D remains unclear. Trimming removed 6 bases from V and 3 bases from J, with 13 bases in between. The CDR3 has 14 amino acids. Germline V gene lookup returns CDR1 MNHEY and CDR2 SVGEGT. In DNA, the CDR3 is TGTGCCAGCAGGGAATCCATGGGGACAGATACGCAGTATTTT. It translates to CASRESMGTDTQYF.

This clonotype was picked up many times. CDR3 protein: CASSVNPGTGGYEQFF. CDR3 DNA: TGTGCCAGCAGCGTTAACCCTGGGACAGGGGGCTATGAGCAGTTCTTC. This rearrangement joins TRBV7-2 to TRBJ2-1, with 12 bases aligning to TRBD1. Germline V CDR1 and CDR2: SGHTA, FQGNSA. The CDR3 extends over 16 amino acids. The V gene end was trimmed by 5 bases and the J gene end by 8 bases; junction bases not matched to a gene: 10. The entire variable domain, with the rest obtained from reference TRBV7-2 and TRBJ2-1, is as follows: GAGVSQSPSNKVTEKGKDVELRCDPISGHTALYWYRQSLGQGLEFLIYFQGNSAPDKSGLPSDRFSAERTGGSVSTLTIQRTQQEDSAVYLCASSVNPGTGGYEQFFGPGTRLTVL.

The chain combines TRBV5-1 with TRBJ1-4; 9 bases map to TRBD1. The germline CDR1 and CDR2 sequences are SGHRS and YFSETQ. The CDR3 loop spans 14 amino acids. J lost 5 bases, V lost 4 bases, and 3 bases had no gene match. The CDR3 DNA is TGCGCCAGCAGCCGACAGGGGGAAAATGAAAAACTGTTTTTT. It translates to CASSRQGENEKLFF.

The rearrangement joins TRBV29-1 to TRBJ2-3; D uncertain. In germline, CDR1 is SQVTM, CDR2 ANQGSEA. V was trimmed by 8 bases and J by 0 bases, leaving 15 bases between them. The CDR3 covers 14 residues. The CDR3 spells CSTTSGPSTDTQYF. CDR3 DNA: TGCAGCACGACCTCCGGGCCCAGCACAGATACGCAGTATTTT.

This clonotype was seen a few times. This chain links TRBV7-9 with TRBJ2-1; D unresolved. This CDR3 is 15 amino acids long. Germline V gene lookup returns CDR1 SEHNR and CDR2 FQNEAQ (reference sequence). V lost 4 bases to trimming and J lost 5 bases, with 15 bases between them. CDR3 in amino acids: CASSSISRADNEQFF. The CDR3 coding sequence is TGTGCCAGCAGCTCTATATCCCGGGCTGACAATGAGCAGTTCTTC.